This T cell receptor (beta chain) derives from a study of blood T cell repertoires in COVID-19. The data were produced by immunoSEQ multiplex PCR, yet TCRdb's version contains in-frame clones alone and is incomplete. This table holds about 66,000 clones, 89% found once. CDR3 length: 12 amino acids. V dropped 4 bases and J dropped 7; count of bases not matched to a gene: 3. Germline CDR1 reads MNHEY; CDR2 reads SMNVEV (reference sequence). This clone has a handful of counts. The sequencing input was peripheral blood. The V and J genes are TRBV27 and TRBJ1-2; 7 bases are shared with TRBD1. This clonotype was obtained from a man aged 60 to 75 with acute or convalescent COVID-19. The CDR3 loop is CASSSGTAGYTF. The CDR3 bases are TGTGCCAGCAGTTCGGGGACAGCTGGCTACACCTTC.